This note documents a single TCR beta chain sequence. The data were obtained in a study of radiation and T cells in renal cell carcinoma. Repertoires were generated with immunoSEQ multiplex PCR, while TCRdb's copy carries only in-frame clones and drops some. The sample lists more than 15,000 clones, roughly 54% occurring once. Treatment in this sample: treatment-naive control, cytoreductive nephrectomy. With 0 bases removed from V and 0 bases from J, the gap between germline ends came to 7 bases. The germline CDR1 and CDR2 sequences are SGDLS and YYNGEE. CDR3 length equals 15 residues. The V gene is TRBV9, the J gene TRBJ2-4; maybe TRBD1 (6 bases). The TCR was taken from a man aged 50 to 59 with renal cell carcinoma. The material sequenced was tumor tissue, taken from a patient whose treatment was nephrectomy without radiotherapy. The CDR3 is CASSVGGGAKNIQYF. Written as DNA, the CDR3 is TGTGCCAGCAGCGTAGGAGGGGGAGCCAAAAACATTCAGTACTTC.